The present entry profiles one TCR beta chain with its context. Its antigen is currently unknown. The data are from a study of cytomegalovirus exposure and HLA in healthy donors. Findings of the study overall: Confirmation was obtained in vitro that a few CMV-associated chains are specific for CMV antigens. A previous analysis found most TCR beta V segments productive roughly 87% or roughly 30% of the time. Fewer N-insertions than the 666-donor mean were reportedly shown by an Asian-associated ancestry cluster in a later analysis.

The study ran its PCR with 60 Vbeta and 13 Jbeta primers. TCRdb's table, derived via immunoSEQ multiplex PCR, lists solely in-frame clones and lacks some. The table includes under 70,000 clones, 86% detected once. The CDR3 covers 14 residues. Germline V gives CDR1 SNHLY, CDR2 FYNNEI. The germline V and J ends were trimmed by 1 base and 8 bases, with 14 bases remaining between them. J is TRBJ1-2 and V is TRBV2; maybe TRBD1 (5 bases). Specimen: PBMCs. The receptor was derived from a woman in her thirties in good health and CMV-seronegative. The CDR3 DNA follows: TGTGCCAGCAGTGAAGTCCTCAAAGGGGTCGGCTACACCTTC. It translates to CASSEVLKGVGYTF.